The sequence of this TCR beta chain was determined in a study of blood T cell repertoires in COVID-19. Germline assignment: CDR1 MDHEN and CDR2 SYDVKM. CDR3 size: 11 residues. V was shortened by 5 bases and J by 7 bases, with 8 bases between the two germline ends. Measured with immunoSEQ multiplex PCR; TCRdb has only the in-frame clones, and not every one. Of 180,000 or so clones in the sample, over 75% are singletons; the top ten hold approximately 2.9%. The clonotype originates from a woman of 80 years or more with active or convalescent COVID-19. The chain has TRBV28 and TRBJ1-1; D ambiguous. The sequenced sample consisted of peripheral blood. CDR3 in DNA: TGTGCCAGCAGTGGGCCGCTTGAAGCTTTCTTT. The encoded protein is CASSGPLEAFF.